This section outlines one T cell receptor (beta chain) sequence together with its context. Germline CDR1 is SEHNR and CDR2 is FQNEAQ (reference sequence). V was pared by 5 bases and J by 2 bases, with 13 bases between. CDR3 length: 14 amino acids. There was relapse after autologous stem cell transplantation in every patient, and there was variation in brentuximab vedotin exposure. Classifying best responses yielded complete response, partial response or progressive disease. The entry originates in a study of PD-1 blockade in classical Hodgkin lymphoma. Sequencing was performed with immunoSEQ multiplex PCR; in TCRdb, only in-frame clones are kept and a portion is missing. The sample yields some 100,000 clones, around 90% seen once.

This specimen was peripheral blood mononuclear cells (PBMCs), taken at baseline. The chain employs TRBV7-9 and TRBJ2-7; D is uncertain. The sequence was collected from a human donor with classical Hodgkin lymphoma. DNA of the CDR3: TGTGCCAGCAGCGCCAACGAAGGGCCCTACGAGCAGTACTTC. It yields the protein CASSANEGPYEQYF.